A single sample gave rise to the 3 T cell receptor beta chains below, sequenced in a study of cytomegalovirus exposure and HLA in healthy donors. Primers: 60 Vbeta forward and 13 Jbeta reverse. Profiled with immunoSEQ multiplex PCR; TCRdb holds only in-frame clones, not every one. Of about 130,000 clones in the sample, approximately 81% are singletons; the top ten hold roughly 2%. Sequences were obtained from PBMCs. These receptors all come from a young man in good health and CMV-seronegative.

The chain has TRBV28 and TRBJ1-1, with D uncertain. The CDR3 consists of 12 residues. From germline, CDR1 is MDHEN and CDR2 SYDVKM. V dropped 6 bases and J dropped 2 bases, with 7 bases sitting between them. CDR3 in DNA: TGTGCCAGCAGCCCTCTTAACACTGAAGCTTTCTTT. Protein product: CASSPLNTEAFF.

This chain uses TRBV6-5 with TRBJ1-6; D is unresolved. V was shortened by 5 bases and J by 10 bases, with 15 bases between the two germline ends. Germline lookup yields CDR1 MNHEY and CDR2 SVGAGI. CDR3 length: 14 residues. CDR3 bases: TGTGCCAGCAGTCTCGCCGACCCGGGGTCACCCCTCCACTTT. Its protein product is CASSLADPGSPLHF.

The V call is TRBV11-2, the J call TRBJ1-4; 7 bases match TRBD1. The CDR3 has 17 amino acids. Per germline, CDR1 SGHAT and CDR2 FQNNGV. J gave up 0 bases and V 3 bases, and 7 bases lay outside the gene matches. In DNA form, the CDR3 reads TGTGCCAGCAGCTTTAGGGACAGCTTTGCAACTAATGAAAAACTGTTTTTT. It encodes CASSFRDSFATNEKLFF.